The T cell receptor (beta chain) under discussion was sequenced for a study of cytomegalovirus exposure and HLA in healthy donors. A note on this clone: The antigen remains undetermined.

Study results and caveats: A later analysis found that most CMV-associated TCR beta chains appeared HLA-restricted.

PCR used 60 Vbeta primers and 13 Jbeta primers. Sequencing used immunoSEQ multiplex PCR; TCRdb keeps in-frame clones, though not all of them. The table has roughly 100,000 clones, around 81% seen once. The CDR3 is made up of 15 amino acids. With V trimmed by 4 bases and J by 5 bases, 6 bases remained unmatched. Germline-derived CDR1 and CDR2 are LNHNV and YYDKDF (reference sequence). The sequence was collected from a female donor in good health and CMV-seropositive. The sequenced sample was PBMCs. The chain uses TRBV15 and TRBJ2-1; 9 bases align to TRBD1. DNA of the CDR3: TGTGCCACCAGCATATCCGGGACAGGGAACAATGAGCAGTTCTTC. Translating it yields CATSISGTGNNEQFF.